The rows below give T cell receptor beta chains drawn from one sample of a study of shared clonotypes between healthy human individuals. Data came from immunoSEQ multiplex PCR; TCRdb stores just in-frame clones and leaves some out. This table has 2 million to 3 million clones, 93% appearing once. The sample comprised naive CD4+ T cells from PBMCs. Receptors were obtained from a man aged 18 to 29 in good health. Some clones in this sample may be carry-over from other donors' samples. The CDR3 runs from the conserved cysteine through the conserved F or W. The order of the fields is clone size, J gene, D gene, CDR3 length, V gene, CDR3 protein, CDR3 DNA. The D gene is left open where the match is weak. Clone size appears in some rows only: once, few, many, or a class for an expanded clone.

.	TRBJ2-7	.	15	TRBV28	CASSNAGHITYEQYF	TGTGCCAGCAGTAATGCGGGACACATTACCTACGAGCAGTACTTC
.	TRBJ2-3	TRBD1	16	TRBV19	CASSIVATGLKDTQYF	TGTGCCAGTAGTATAGTGGCGACAGGGTTGAAGGATACGCAGTATTTT
.	TRBJ2-1	.	11	TRBV2	CASRLRDEQFF	TGTGCCAGTCGCCTCAGGGATGAGCAGTTCTTC
.	TRBJ1-5	.	12	TRBV5-6	CASSLYGQPQHF	TGTGCCAGCAGCTTGTACGGTCAGCCCCAGCATTTT
.	TRBJ2-7	.	15	TRBV7-2	CASSLVQGLVHEQYF	TGTGCCAGCAGCTTAGTACAGGGCCTCGTCCACGAGCAGTACTTC
few	TRBJ1-1	.	13	TRBV15	CATSKRRDAEAFF	TGTGCCACCAGCAAGCGCAGGGACGCTGAAGCTTTCTTT
.	TRBJ2-1	.	14	TRBV10-1	CASSEGLGGDEQFF	TGCGCCAGCAGTGAGGGGTTAGGGGGAGACGAGCAGTTCTTC
.	TRBJ2-7	TRBD2	17	TRBV5-1	CASSFTGTSGTRYEQYF	TGCGCCAGCAGCTTTACTGGGACTAGCGGGACCCGATACGAGCAGTACTTC
.	TRBJ2-7	TRBD1	14	TRBV19	CASSSGQGRYEQYF	TGTGCCAGTAGTTCCGGACAGGGTCGATACGAGCAGTACTTC
once	TRBJ2-6	.	16	TRBV6-6	CASSYAQGTGANVLTF	TGTGCCAGCAGTTACGCCCAGGGCACTGGGGCCAACGTCCTGACTTTC
.	TRBJ1-6	.	14	TRBV28	CASRSLGYNSPLHF	TGTGCCAGCAGGTCATTAGGCTATAATTCACCCCTCCACTTT
.	TRBJ1-1	TRBD1	12	TRBV29-1	CSVTDRVAEAFF	TGCAGCGTTACGGACAGGGTTGCTGAAGCTTTCTTT
once	TRBJ2-3	.	13	TRBV27	CASSLQLPTAQYF	TGTGCCAGCAGTTTACAACTCCCGACTGCGCAGTATTTT
.	TRBJ2-1	TRBD2	17	TRBV5-1	CASSLPQLAGGPNEQFF	TGCGCCAGCAGCTTACCCCAGCTAGCGGGAGGCCCAAATGAGCAGTTCTTC
.	TRBJ1-6	TRBD1	13	TRBV6-1	CASGGQRDSPLHF	TGTGCCAGTGGGGGACAGAGAGATTCACCCCTCCACTTT
.	TRBJ2-1	.	18	TRBV5-1	CASSLVRSGALTYNEQFF	TGCGCCAGCAGCTTGGTTCGGTCGGGCGCTTTAACCTACAATGAGCAGTTCTTC
.	TRBJ1-2	.	13	TRBV29-1	CSVVTASYYGYTF	TGCAGCGTCGTCACAGCAAGCTATTATGGCTACACCTTC
.	TRBJ1-2	TRBD1	15	TRBV6-5	CASSYSIGTATIATF	TGTGCCAGCAGTTACTCGATAGGGACAGCTACTATAGCTACCTTC
.	TRBJ2-3	.	14	TRBV7-9	CASSHPFSGDTQYF	TGTGCCAGCAGCCACCCTTTCTCCGGAGATACGCAGTATTTT
.	TRBJ2-7	.	14	TRBV27	CASSLSAGTYEQYF	TGTGCCAGCAGTTTATCGGCAGGGACCTACGAGCAGTACTTC
.	TRBJ2-4	.	14	TRBV7-8	CASSLDRASPMLYF	TGTGCCAGCAGCTTAGACAGGGCAAGCCCCATGTTGTACTTC
.	TRBJ2-3	.	15	TRBV6-4	CATKPDGRATDTQYF	TGTGCCACCAAACCGGACGGACGAGCGACAGATACGCAGTATTTT
.	TRBJ1-4	.	15	TRBV5-1	CASSLTGTLGEKLFF	TGCGCCAGCAGCCTCACCGGGACATTGGGTGAAAAACTGTTTTTT
.	TRBJ2-5	TRBD1	16	TRBV10-3	CAISTGTAPIQETQYF	TGTGCCATCAGCACCGGGACAGCACCAATACAAGAGACCCAGTACTTC
.	TRBJ2-1	.	14	TRBV18	CASRRDGDYNEQFF	TGTGCCAGCCGTAGGGACGGAGACTACAATGAGCAGTTCTTC
.	TRBJ2-3	.	13	TRBV27	CASIPPGTDTQYF	TGTGCCAGCATCCCCCCGGGCACGGATACGCAGTATTTT
.	TRBJ1-1	TRBD1	11	TRBV10-1	CASSRRGEAFF	TGCGCCAGCAGTCGCAGGGGGGAAGCTTTCTTT
.	TRBJ2-7	.	14	TRBV19	CASTSTAPPHEQYF	TGTGCCAGTACCTCGACAGCCCCACCGCACGAGCAGTACTTC
.	TRBJ2-7	TRBD1	14	TRBV6-5	CASSYYRGAYEQYF	TGTGCCAGCAGTTATTACAGGGGGGCCTACGAGCAGTACTTC
.	TRBJ1-3	.	15	TRBV5-1	CASSPQGVSGNTIYF	TGCGCCAGCAGCCCACAGGGAGTTTCTGGAAACACCATATATTTT
.	TRBJ1-1	.	14	TRBV7-9	CASSLAGPNTEAFF	TGTGCCAGCAGCTTAGCGGGGCCGAACACTGAAGCTTTCTTT
.	TRBJ2-5	TRBD2	14	TRBV7-8	CASSPGTSEETQYF	TGTGCCAGCAGCCCCGGGACTAGCGAAGAGACCCAGTACTTC
.	TRBJ1-2	TRBD1	15	TRBV5-1	CASSLDRGRVSGYTF	TGCGCCAGCAGCTTGGACAGGGGTAGAGTTAGCGGCTACACCTTC
.	TRBJ2-7	TRBD2	17	TRBV28	CASSLSTNRLAGVEQYF	TGTGCCAGCAGTTTGTCGACAAACCGGCTAGCGGGAGTCGAGCAGTACTTC
few	TRBJ1-1	.	15	TRBV6-5	CASRQRGRGSTEAFF	TGTGCCAGCAGACAGAGGGGCAGGGGATCAACTGAAGCTTTCTTT
.	TRBJ2-5	.	15	TRBV5-1	CASSLRQTMQETQYF	TGCGCCAGCAGCTTAAGACAGACTATGCAAGAGACCCAGTACTTC
.	TRBJ1-5	.	15	TRBV9	CASSVEGTLNQPQHF	TGTGCCAGCAGCGTTGAAGGGACCCTCAATCAGCCCCAGCATTTT
.	TRBJ2-1	TRBD2	19	TRBV2	CASSPGTSGSTSSYNEQFF	TGTGCCAGCAGCCCCGGGACTAGCGGGAGTACCAGCTCCTACAATGAGCAGTTCTTC
once	TRBJ1-5	.	16	TRBV5-8	CASSLGFMGGNQPQHF	TGTGCCAGCAGCTTGGGGTTTATGGGTGGCAATCAGCCCCAGCATTTT
.	TRBJ1-3	TRBD1	14	TRBV6-5	CASSPTGKGNTIYF	TGTGCCAGCAGCCCGACAGGGAAAGGAAACACCATATATTTT
few	TRBJ1-5	.	14	TRBV5-4	CASSLAYSNQPQHF	TGTGCCAGCAGCCTAGCATATAGCAATCAGCCCCAGCATTTT
.	TRBJ1-6	TRBD1	16	TRBV5-6	CASSLGPGGADSPLHF	TGTGCCAGCAGCTTGGGCCCAGGGGGCGCGGATTCACCCCTCCACTTT
.	TRBJ1-5	TRBD1	15	TRBV6-5	CASSRDRVQGQPQHF	TGTGCCAGCAGTAGGGACAGGGTGCAGGGACAGCCCCAGCATTTT
.	TRBJ2-7	TRBD1	16	TRBV7-9	CASSLPTGGAAYEQYF	TGTGCCAGCAGCTTGCCGACAGGGGGCGCAGCCTACGAGCAGTACTTC
.	TRBJ1-1	TRBD1	14	TRBV7-2	CASSLQGVGTEAFF	TGTGCCAGCAGCTTGCAGGGGGTAGGGACTGAAGCTTTCTTT
once	TRBJ2-5	TRBD2	17	TRBV4-3	CASSQDFGTSAKETQYF	TGCGCCAGCAGCCAAGACTTTGGGACTAGCGCTAAAGAGACCCAGTACTTC